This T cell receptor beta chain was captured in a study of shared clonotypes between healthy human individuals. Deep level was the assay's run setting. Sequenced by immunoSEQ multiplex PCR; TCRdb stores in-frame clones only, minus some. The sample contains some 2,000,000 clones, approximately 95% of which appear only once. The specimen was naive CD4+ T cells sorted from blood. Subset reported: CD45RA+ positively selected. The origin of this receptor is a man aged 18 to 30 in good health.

The CDR3, as DNA: TGTGCCAGCTCACCTCTCCATTCGGGGGATTACGAGCAGTACTTC. This sequence encodes CASSPLHSGDYEQYF. This rearrangement joins TRBV18 to TRBJ2-7, with D perhaps TRBD2 (6 bases). Trimming removed 3 bases at V and 4 bases at J, with 16 bases between. The CDR3 sequence is 15 residues long. The germline gives CDR1 KGHSH, CDR2 LQKENI.